This entry features one T cell receptor beta chain sequence. Its antigen is still unknown. Use of 60 Vbeta and 13 Jbeta primers characterized the PCR. Sequencing used immunoSEQ multiplex PCR; TCRdb keeps in-frame clones, though not all of them. This sample yields 140,000 to 150,000 clones, of which roughly four fifths are seen a single time; about 2.9% belongs to the top ten. These data are taken from a study of cytomegalovirus exposure and HLA in healthy donors. Study-level information: The study's early data release held 80 million to 95 million unique TCRs from HLA-typed donors. Most donors, 70% to 85% of 350 to 450 genotyped, fell in the Caucasian-associated ancestry cluster. Findings and limits, study-wide: Most observed TCR sequences were rare, whereas some public TCRs were detected in many donors. Per a prior analysis, the majority of TCR beta V segments were productive roughly 90% or roughly 30% of the time.

Germline CDR1 and CDR2: MNHNS and SASEGT. V shed 2 bases, J shed 3 bases, and the junction held 0 bases outside the gene matches. The length of the CDR3 is 15 residues. The rearrangement joins TRBV6-1 to TRBJ2-2, with 10 bases lining up with TRBD2. Sequenced: PBMCs. The receptor was derived from a middle-aged man in good health and CMV-seropositive. This CDR3 is CASSELAGDTGELFF. CDR3 nucleotide sequence: TGTGCCAGCAGTGAACTAGCGGGAGACACCGGGGAGCTGTTTTTT.